The 9 T cell receptor beta chains reported below all come from one sample, sequenced in a study of blood T cell repertoires in COVID-19. TCRdb's copy holds only in-frame clones and misses some; the assay was immunoSEQ multiplex PCR. The data hold roughly 400,000 clones, with 91% observed a single time. Sequencing was done on a sample of PBMCs or T cells enriched from blood (not recorded which). These receptors all come from a woman between 40 and 55 years old who had been exposed to COVID-19.

This sequence joins TRBV25-1 and TRBJ1-1; 9 bases are shared with TRBD1. V was clipped by 4 bases and J by 5 bases; unmatched bases: 8. CDR1 is MGHDK and CDR2 is SYGVNS in the germline V gene. The CDR3 totals 15 residues. The CDR3 sequence: CASSVTGGRGTEAFF. In DNA form, the CDR3 reads TGTGCCAGCAGTGTGACAGGGGGGAGAGGAACTGAAGCTTTCTTT.

Comments on this clone: Other DNA sequences in the sample encode the same CDR3. V usage is TRBV27 and J usage is TRBJ2-1, with 9 bases that match TRBD1. Looked up from germline, CDR1 is MNHEY and CDR2 is SMNVEV (reference sequence). The length of the CDR3 is 14 residues. V was pared by 6 bases and J by 2 bases, with 2 bases of the junction left unmatched. The CDR3 DNA follows: TGTGCCAGCAGAACAGGGGGCCCCTACAATGAGCAGTTCTTC. Its translation is CASRTGGPYNEQFF.

The chain is built from TRBV5-4 and TRBJ1-1, with D tentatively TRBD1 (5 bases). This CDR3 has 14 amino acids. Looked up from germline, CDR1 is SGHNT and CDR2 is YYREEE (reference sequence). V lost 2 bases, J lost 3 bases, and 11 bases lay in between. CDR3 DNA sequence: TGTGCCAGCAGCTTCCGGGACTCCTACACTGAAGCTTTCTTT. The encoded protein is CASSFRDSYTEAFF.

The chain couples TRBV7-2 to TRBJ1-1, with D unclear. Trimming stripped 5 bases from V and 0 bases from J, with 16 bases between. CDR1 and CDR2 from the germline V gene are SGHTA and FQGNSA. This CDR3 has 16 residues. The CDR3 sequence: CASSRRGGGVNTEAFF. The CDR3 region has the DNA TGTGCCAGCAGCCGCCGGGGAGGAGGCGTGAACACTGAAGCTTTCTTT.

V and J are TRBV30 and TRBJ2-1; D is unclear. In germline, CDR1 is GTSNPN, CDR2 SVGIG (reference sequence). The length of the CDR3 is 11 residues. The V and J ends lost 2 bases and 9 bases respectively, with 8 bases between them. The CDR3 region has the DNA TGTGCCTGGAGTCAGGAAGCTGAGCAGTTCTTC. It codes for CAWSQEAEQFF.

V gene TRBV4-3 combines with J gene TRBJ2-7; 10 nucleotides line up with TRBD2. The CDR3 has 15 residues. Germline loops: CDR1 LGHNA, CDR2 YSLEER. Trimming removed 0 bases from V and 5 bases from J; junction bases left unmatched: 4. CDR3 residues: CASSQEKAGGHEQYF. For the CDR3, the DNA is TGCGCCAGCAGCCAAGAAAAAGCGGGAGGGCACGAGCAGTACTTC.

The chain is built from TRBV2 and TRBJ2-7, with 8 bases matching TRBD1. The germline V gene has CDR1 SNHLY and CDR2 FYNNEI. V was clipped by 6 bases and J by 6 bases; unmatched bases: 16. The CDR3 extends over 16 amino acids. The DNA of the CDR3 is TGTGCCAGCAGGGGGTTCGGGCAGGGGGCTCTCCTCGAGCAGTACTTC. Translating gives CASRGFGQGALLEQYF.

This chain connects TRBV5-1 to TRBJ1-1; D might be TRBD1 (5 bases). Germline V gene sequence: CDR1 SGHRS, CDR2 YFSETQ. This CDR3 has 15 amino acids. V lost 3 bases and J 1 base, leaving 13 bases between the germline ends. The DNA of the CDR3 is TGCGCCAGCAGCTCCTCCCCGGACAAGAACACTGAAGCTTTCTTT. It encodes CASSSSPDKNTEAFF.

The rearrangement joins TRBV29-1 to TRBJ2-1, with 11 bases fitting TRBD2. The germline V gene has CDR1 SQVTM and CDR2 ANQGSEA. This CDR3 is built from 15 residues. Trimming removed 6 bases from V and 7 bases from J; junction bases left unmatched: 11. The CDR3 sequence is CSVAIAGGYGNEQFF. CDR3 nucleotides: TGCAGCGTCGCGATAGCGGGAGGGTATGGGAATGAGCAGTTCTTC.